Only a few counts were recorded for the clone carrying this TCR beta chain. The antigen is not known. The PCR ran on 60 Vbeta and 13 Jbeta primers. TCRdb keeps only in-frame clones here, not all; method: immunoSEQ multiplex PCR. The sample holds roughly 120,000 clones, around 78% seen once. This CDR3 is 15 amino acids long. Germline loops: CDR1 MGHRA, CDR2 YSYEKL. Trimming shortened V by 0 bases and J by 9 bases, and 12 bases separated the two germline ends. The sample comes from a study of cytomegalovirus exposure and HLA in healthy donors. Regarding the study as a whole: Likely technical artifact: a cluster of highly shared sequence variants. Because they were indistinguishable, some V segments, including TRBV6-2 and TRBV6-3, were excluded. An analysis was carried out later, and it reportedly showed fewer N-insertions in an Asian-associated ancestry cluster than the approximately 670-donor mean.

The clonotype was recovered from a man in his forties or fifties in good health and CMV-seronegative. V gene TRBV4-1 combines with J gene TRBJ1-6, with D possibly matching TRBD1 (6 bases). Specimen: PBMCs. The CDR3 region is CASSQERQVPSPLHF. The CDR3 nucleotides are TGCGCCAGCAGCCAAGAAAGACAGGTCCCTTCACCCCTCCACTTT.